This TCR beta chain was captured by sequencing in a study of T-cell reconstitution after alpha-beta-depleted transplantation in children. With 6 bases removed from V and 9 bases from J, the gap between germline ends came to 18 bases. The CDR3 runs to 13 residues. Unique molecular identifiers tagged the TCRbeta library. Via MiXCR, TCRdb re-called the PCR reads, giving one row per CDR3 protein. Of approximately 420,000 distinct CDR3 sequences listed, approximately 10% are singletons. This TCR was sampled from a human donor who donated a stem cell graft to a child with acute myeloid leukemia. This chain links TRBV23-1 with TRBJ2-7; D is perhaps TRBD1 (6 bases). TRBV23-1 is filed as an ORF, its function uncertain. This specimen was PBMCs from the stem cell graft donor, taken from the stem cell graft. The chain's CDR3 is CASSQNRVARQYV. Here the CDR3 DNA reads TGCGCCAGCAGCCAAAACAGGGTAGCGAGGCAGTACGTC.